This T cell receptor (beta chain) came from a study of OX40 agonist ivuxolimab in advanced cancers. Findings and caveats of the study: Blood T cells, both CD4+ and CD8+, expanded clonally by week 6 at 0.1 to 3.0 mg/kg.

Blood draws occurred at baseline, cycle 4 day 1, and cycle 7 day 1. Produced via immunoSEQ multiplex PCR; TCRdb's table is partial and in-frame only. The sample records about 48,000 clones, 81% being singletons. Trimming cost V 0 bases and J 3 bases; bases outside gene matches: 4. Per germline, CDR1 SGHRS and CDR2 YFSETQ. CDR3 length: 17 residues. A remark on this clone: Its antigen is as yet unknown.

The starting material was CD4+ or CD8+ T cells sorted from blood, obtained in a trial of the OX40 agonist ivuxolimab. The chain links TRBV5-1 to TRBJ2-1; 12 bases are a match to TRBD2. This TCR came from an adult with an advanced solid tumor such as melanoma, head and neck, liver or kidney cancer. The CDR3 sequence is CASSLARLAGDYNEQFF. The CDR3 coding sequence is TGCGCCAGCAGCTTGGCCAGACTAGCGGGAGACTACAATGAGCAGTTCTTC.